The T cell receptor (beta chain) described here comes from a study of graft-versus-host responses after intestinal transplantation. Trimming shortened V by 3 bases and J by 2 bases, and 10 bases separated the two germline ends. The CDR3 totals 14 residues. The germline V gene encodes CDR1 LNHDA and CDR2 SQIVND (reference sequence). Clones were read by immunoSEQ multiplex PCR, and TCRdb kept only the in-frame ones, dropping some. The table includes more than 60,000 clones, around 90% detected once. General study results and limits: GvH clones were found in recipient marrow; some appeared first in ileum or blood.

Details on this clone: The antigen is unknown.

Sample: unstimulated CD8+ T cells sorted from spleen or lymph node cells, taken before intestinal transplant. The V call is TRBV19, the J call TRBJ1-2, with a weak D call TRBD1 (5 bases). The receptor's source is a human donor who received an intestinal transplant. The CDR3 loop reads CASSMWSGNYGYTF. The CDR3 region has the DNA TGTGCCAGTAGTATGTGGTCAGGGAACTATGGCTACACCTTC.